This TCR beta chain was recovered during a study of graft-versus-host responses after intestinal transplantation. Across the whole study: Transplants were multivisceral, liver-intestinal, or isolated intestinal.

CDR3 length: 14 residues. Germline CDR1 and CDR2: LNHDA and SQIVND (reference sequence). The V gene lost 5 bases and the J gene lost 3 bases, with 11 bases spanning the gap. The assay was immunoSEQ multiplex PCR, and TCRdb's table has in-frame clones only and misses some. The sample has about 39,000 clones, more than 90% seen once. Turning to this clone: Antigen: not known.

Here the sequenced sample was unstimulated CD8+ T cells sorted from spleen or lymph node cells, taken before transplant. This clonotype was obtained from a human donor who was the organ donor for an intestinal transplant. The chain carries TRBV19 and TRBJ1-5; weak D call: TRBD1 (6 bases). The CDR3 loop reads CASSPDSLNQPQHF. CDR3 DNA sequence: TGTGCCAGTAGTCCGGACAGCCTCAATCAGCCCCAGCATTTT.